This paragraph covers one T cell receptor beta chain sequence. No antigen is known for it. Prior to sequencing, the ViraFEST assay stimulated PBMC with viral peptide pools, which expanded the antigen-specific CD4+ T cells. Investigators separated out CD4+ T cells once 9 to 11 days of culture had passed. Nucleocapsid antibody tests were negative, and the vaccine recipients had no prior SARS-CoV-2 infection. Around 2.2 million PBMC were seeded per well and grown in the presence of 10 IU/ml IL-2 and 8 to 10 ug/ml peptides. It was on days 3 and 7 that half the medium was replaced with IL-2 medium. Repertoires were generated with immunoSEQ multiplex PCR, while TCRdb's copy carries only in-frame clones and drops some. The sample has 30,000 to 40,000 clones; roughly two thirds are singletons. Trimming shortened V by 1 base and J by 4 bases, and 11 bases separated the two germline ends. The CDR3 contains 14 residues. CDR1 is SGHRS and CDR2 is YFSETQ in the germline V gene.

These data originate in a study of vaccination effects on CD4 cells after COVID-19. Study-level points and caveats: Healthy vaccinees had only 1 of 255 vaccine-induced clones cross-react with common cold coronaviruses. Recruitment yielded few convalescent patients, and the study had no early post-infection timepoints.

The V call is TRBV5-1, the J call TRBJ2-5; maybe TRBD1 (5 bases). This specimen was CD4+ T cells from PBMCs cultured with SARS-CoV-2 spike peptides, taken before COVID-19 vaccination. The receptor comes from a human donor who received a COVID-19 vaccine. CDR3 sequence: CASSLIQGAETQYF. The CDR3 region has the DNA TGCGCCAGCAGCTTGATTCAAGGGGCAGAGACCCAGTACTTC. Complete variable domain (other parts from reference TRBV5-1 and TRBJ2-5): KAGVTQTPRYLIKTRGQQVTLSCSPISGHRSVSWYQQTPGQGLQFLFEYFSETQRNKGNFPGRFSGRQFSNSRSEMNVSTLELGDSALYLCASSLIQGAETQYFGPGTRLLVL.